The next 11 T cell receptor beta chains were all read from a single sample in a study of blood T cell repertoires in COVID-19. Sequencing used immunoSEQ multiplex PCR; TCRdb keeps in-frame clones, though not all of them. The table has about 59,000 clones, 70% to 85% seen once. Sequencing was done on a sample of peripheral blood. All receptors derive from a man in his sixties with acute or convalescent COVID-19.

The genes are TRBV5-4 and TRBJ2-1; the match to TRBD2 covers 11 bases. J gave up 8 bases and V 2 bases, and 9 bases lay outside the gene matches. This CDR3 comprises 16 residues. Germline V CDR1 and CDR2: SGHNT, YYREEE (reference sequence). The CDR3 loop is CASSFPGLAEWDEQFF. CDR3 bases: TGTGCCAGCAGCTTCCCGGGACTAGCGGAGTGGGATGAGCAGTTCTTC.

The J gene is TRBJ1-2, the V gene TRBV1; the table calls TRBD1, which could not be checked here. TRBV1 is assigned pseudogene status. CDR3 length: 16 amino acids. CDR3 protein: CTSSRRADRGHYGYTF. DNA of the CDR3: TGCACCAGCAGCCGCCGGGCGGACAGGGGGCACTATGGCTACACCTTC.

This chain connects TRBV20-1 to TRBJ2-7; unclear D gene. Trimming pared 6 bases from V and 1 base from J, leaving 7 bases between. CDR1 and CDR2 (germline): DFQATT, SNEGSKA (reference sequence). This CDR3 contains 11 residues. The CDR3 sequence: CSADISYEQYF. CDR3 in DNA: TGCAGTGCCGACATTTCCTACGAGCAGTACTTC.

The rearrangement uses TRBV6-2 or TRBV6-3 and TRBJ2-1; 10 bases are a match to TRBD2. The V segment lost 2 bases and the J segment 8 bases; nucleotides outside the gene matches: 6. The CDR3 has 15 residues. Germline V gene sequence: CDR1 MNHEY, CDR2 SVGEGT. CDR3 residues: CASSYLAGAGDEQFF. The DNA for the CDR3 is TGTGCCAGCAGTTACCTAGCGGGAGCGGGAGATGAGCAGTTCTTC.

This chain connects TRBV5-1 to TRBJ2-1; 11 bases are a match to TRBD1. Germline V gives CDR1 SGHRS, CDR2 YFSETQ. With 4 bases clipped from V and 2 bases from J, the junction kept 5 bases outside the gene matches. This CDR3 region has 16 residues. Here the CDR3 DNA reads TGCGCCAGCAGCCCCCTGGGACAGGGGGCCTACAATGAGCAGTTCTTC. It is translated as CASSPLGQGAYNEQFF.

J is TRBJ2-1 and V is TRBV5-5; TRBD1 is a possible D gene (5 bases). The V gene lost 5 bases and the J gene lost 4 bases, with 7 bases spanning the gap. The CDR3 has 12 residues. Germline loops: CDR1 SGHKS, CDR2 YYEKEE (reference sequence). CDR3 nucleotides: TGTGCCAGCAGTTCAGGGTACAATGAGCAGTTCTTC. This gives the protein CASSSGYNEQFF.

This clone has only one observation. Here the CDR3 reads CASSGPSGYYNEQFF. CDR3 nucleotide sequence: TGTGCCAGCAGCGGCCCTAGCGGGTATTACAATGAGCAGTTCTTC. The V call is TRBV7-2, the J call TRBJ2-1; 8 bases are shared with TRBD2. The CDR3 has 15 residues. Germline CDR1 is SGHTA and CDR2 is FQGNSA. The ends lost 5 bases at V and 4 bases at J; junction bases unmatched: 7.

The CDR3 region has the DNA TGTGCCAGCAGTGACACCCCTCCAAATAACGGAAGTTCGGGACTAGCGAAGGTAAGCGGGGAGCTGTTTTTT. This encodes CASSDTPPNNGSSGLAKVSGELFF. The chain links TRBV6-4 to TRBJ2-2; 10 nucleotides align to TRBD2. CDR1 is MRHNA and CDR2 is SNTAGT in the germline V gene. This CDR3 spans 24 amino acids. V was pared by 2 bases and J by 7 bases, with 31 bases of the junction left unmatched.

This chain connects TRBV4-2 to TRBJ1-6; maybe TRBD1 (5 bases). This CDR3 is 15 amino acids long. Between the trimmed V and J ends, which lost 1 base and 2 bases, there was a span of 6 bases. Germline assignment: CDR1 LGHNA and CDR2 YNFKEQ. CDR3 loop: CASSQGRAYNSPLHF. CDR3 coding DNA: TGTGCCAGCAGCCAAGGCAGGGCCTATAATTCACCCCTCCACTTT.

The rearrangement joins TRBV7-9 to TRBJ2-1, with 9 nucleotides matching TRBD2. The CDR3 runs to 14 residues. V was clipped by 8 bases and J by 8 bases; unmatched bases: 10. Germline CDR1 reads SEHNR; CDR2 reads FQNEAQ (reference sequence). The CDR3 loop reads CASDDFSGRDEQFF. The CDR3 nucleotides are TGTGCCAGCGACGATTTTAGCGGGAGAGATGAGCAGTTCTTC. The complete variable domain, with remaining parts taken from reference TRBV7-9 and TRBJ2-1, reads DTGVSQNPRHKITKRGQNVTFRCDPISEHNRLYWYRQTLGQGPEFLTYFQNEAQLEKSRLLSDRFSAERPKGSFSTLEIQRTEQGDSAMYLCASDDFSGRDEQFFGPGTRLTVL.

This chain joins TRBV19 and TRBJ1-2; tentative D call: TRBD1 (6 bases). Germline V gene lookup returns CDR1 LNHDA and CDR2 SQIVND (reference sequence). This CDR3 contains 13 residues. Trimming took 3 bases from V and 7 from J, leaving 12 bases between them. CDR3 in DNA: TGTGCCAGTAGTATGAACAGGGCGGGTGGCTACACCTTC. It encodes CASSMNRAGGYTF.